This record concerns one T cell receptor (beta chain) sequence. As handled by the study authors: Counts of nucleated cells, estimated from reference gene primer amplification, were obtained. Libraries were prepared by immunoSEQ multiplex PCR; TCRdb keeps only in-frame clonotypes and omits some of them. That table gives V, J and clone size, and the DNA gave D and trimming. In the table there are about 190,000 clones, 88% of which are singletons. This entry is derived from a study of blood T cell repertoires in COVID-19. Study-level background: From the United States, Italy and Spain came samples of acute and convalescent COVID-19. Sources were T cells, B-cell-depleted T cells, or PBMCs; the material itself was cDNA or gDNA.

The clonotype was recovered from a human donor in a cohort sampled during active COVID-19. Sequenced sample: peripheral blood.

CDR3 in DNA: TGTGCCAGCAGCCCAGACCTCGGACAGGGGGGAGCTTTCTTT. Translation gives CASSPDLGQGGAFF. This rearrangement joins TRBV14 to TRBJ1-1; TRBD1 aligns across 10 bases. Losses at the gene ends were 4 bases for V and 10 bases for J; bases not matched to a gene: 9. The CDR3 runs to 14 residues. Germline values: CDR1 SGHDN, CDR2 FVKESK.